The 9 T cell receptor beta chains in this list originate from one sample, sequenced in a study of T cells after yellow fever vaccination (dated by TCRdb to the late 2010s). Preparation of the library involved 5' RACE. TCRdb lists the instrument as Illumina HiSeq 2500. TCRdb's own reprocessing of the public reads used fastp at Q25 and MiXCR and kept productive beta chains. Every CDR3 protein is listed once, alongside the most common genes and DNA of its rows. In this sample the table shows hundreds of thousands of distinct CDR3 sequences, roughly 12% of which occur a single time. The leading ten clones occupy more than 12% of the sample. The treatment or condition label of this sample denotes: live attenuated yellow fever vaccine strain. Sample: PBMCs, taken on the day of the yellow fever booster vaccination. The receptors were sampled from a man aged 30 to 45 who received the YFV17D yellow fever vaccine.

The table lists this clonotype with a few counts. The chain uses TRBV7-2 and TRBJ1-4; a possible D gene is TRBD1 (6 bases). Trimming took 0 bases from V and 6 from J, leaving 11 bases between them. Germline values: CDR1 SGHTA, CDR2 FQGNSA. There are 15 residues in the CDR3. The CDR3 spells CASSLAIQGYEKLFF. CDR3 nucleotides: TGTGCCAGCAGCTTAGCAATACAGGGTTATGAAAAACTGTTTTTT.

The rearrangement uses TRBV7-9 and TRBJ2-3; D possibly corresponds to TRBD2 (6 bases). The CDR3 runs to 15 residues. From germline, CDR1 is SEHNR and CDR2 FQNEAQ (reference sequence). Trimming pared 5 bases from V and 0 bases from J, leaving 12 bases between. The CDR3 nucleotides read TGTGCCAGCAGCCCGATGGGGGGAAGCACAGATACGCAGTATTTT. It is translated as CASSPMGGSTDTQYF.

The gene calls are TRBV5-1 and TRBJ1-1, with 9 nucleotides matching TRBD1. In germline, CDR1 is SGHRS, CDR2 YFSETQ. The CDR3 spans 15 residues. Unmatched junction bases numbered 6, after V lost 2 bases and J lost 4 bases. CDR3 bases: TGCGCCAGCAGCTTTGCGGGACAGGGAGCCACTGAAGCTTTCTTT. Translated: CASSFAGQGATEAFF.

The rearrangement uses TRBV7-9 and TRBJ2-1; D remains ambiguous. Trimming cost V 2 bases and J 9 bases, with 8 bases left between them. This CDR3 is built from 12 residues. Germline CDR1 reads SEHNR; CDR2 reads FQNEAQ (reference sequence). The chain's CDR3 is CASSLPSGEQFF. CDR3 DNA: TGTGCCAGCAGCTTACCGAGTGGTGAGCAGTTCTTC.

The DNA of the CDR3 is TGTGCCAGCAGTTTAGTCGGGAGGGCCAGTAAGTTCTTC. This translates into CASSLVGRASKFF. The rearrangement uses TRBV28 and TRBJ2-1; 8 positions match TRBD2. CDR3 length: 13 residues. Trimming took 2 bases from V and 14 from J; bases not matched to a gene: 8. Germline V gene sequence: CDR1 MDHEN, CDR2 SYDVKM.

V is TRBV5-1 and J is TRBJ2-7, with 7 bases aligning to TRBD2. The ends lost 4 bases at V and 1 base at J; junction bases unmatched: 5. Germline lookup yields CDR1 SGHRS and CDR2 YFSETQ. The length of the CDR3 is 14 residues. Written as DNA, the CDR3 is TGCGCCAGCAGCGTCGGACTAGAGTCCTACGAGCAGTACTTC. Encoded protein: CASSVGLESYEQYF.

This clonotype was counted a few times. The chain joins TRBV6-2 or TRBV6-3 to TRBJ1-1; D is undetermined. Germline CDR1 is MNHEY and CDR2 is SVGEGT. The V and J ends lost 4 bases and 5 bases respectively, with 17 bases between them. The CDR3 has 15 residues. The CDR3 reads CASSSGPPGRTEAFF. As DNA, the CDR3 is TGTGCCAGCAGTTCGGGCCCTCCGGGTCGGACTGAAGCTTTCTTT.

This chain links TRBV3-1 with TRBJ1-1; D may be TRBD1 (5 bases). Germline values: CDR1 LGHDT, CDR2 YNNKEL (reference sequence). The CDR3 is made up of 13 amino acids. The V end lost 0 bases, the J end lost 11 bases, and 13 bases lay between the germline ends. CDR3 DNA: TGTGCCAGCAGCCAAGATCGAGGCAGGGTGGCTTTCTTT. It specifies CASSQDRGRVAFF.

As concerns this clonotype: The junction and the germline gene differ at one end; a read error may be behind it. The V and J genes are TRBV6-1 and TRBJ2-1; D might be TRBD2 (5 bases). This CDR3 has 14 residues. The V gene's germline CDR1 is MNHNS and CDR2 SASEGT. The DNA for the CDR3 is TGTGCCAGTTCTTGGGAGAGGACCTACAGTGAGCAGTTCTTC. Its translation: CASSWERTYSEQFF.